This TCR beta chain appears in the sequencing data of a study of T-cell memory formation after mild COVID-19. Looking at the study overall: The study found TCR clusters largely donor specific.

Notes on the study in general: Contracting clones, day 15 to 85, had balanced CD4/CD8, and later expanders favored CD4+.

The V segment lost 1 base and the J segment 2 bases; nucleotides outside the gene matches: 11. This CDR3 region has 17 residues. The 5'RACE method, run with constant-segment primers, produced TCR alpha and TCR beta cDNA libraries (carrying sample barcodes and UMIs). TCRdb ran MiXCR on the 5' RACE reads and lists one entry per CDR3 protein. The table records fewer than 250,000 distinct CDR3 sequences, over 9.5% of them present only once. About this clonotype itself: Its target is not known.

V is TRBV12-3 or TRBV12-4 and J is TRBJ2-7; 7 bases match TRBD2. Sequencing used PBMCs or a T cell subset sorted from them (not recorded which). This receptor was identified in a man aged 18 to 35 who had mild COVID-19 (a few samples of this study predate the infection). Cell type and time point are not known. In DNA form, the CDR3 reads TGTGCCAGCAGTTTAGGGATGAGACGGGACTACACCTACGAGCAGTACTTC. As protein: CASSLGMRRDYTYEQYF.